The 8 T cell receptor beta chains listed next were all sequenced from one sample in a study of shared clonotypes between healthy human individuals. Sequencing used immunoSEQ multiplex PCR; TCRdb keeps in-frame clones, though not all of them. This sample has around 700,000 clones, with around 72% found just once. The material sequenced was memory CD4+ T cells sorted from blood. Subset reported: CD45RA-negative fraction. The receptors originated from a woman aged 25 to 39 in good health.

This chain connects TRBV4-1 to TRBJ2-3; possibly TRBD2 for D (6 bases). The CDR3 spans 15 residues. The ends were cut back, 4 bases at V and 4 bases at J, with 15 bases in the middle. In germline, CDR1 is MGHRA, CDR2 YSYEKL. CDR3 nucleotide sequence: TGCGCCAGCAGCCTTCGCGGGGCTCAGGCAGATACGCAGTATTTT. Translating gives CASSLRGAQADTQYF.

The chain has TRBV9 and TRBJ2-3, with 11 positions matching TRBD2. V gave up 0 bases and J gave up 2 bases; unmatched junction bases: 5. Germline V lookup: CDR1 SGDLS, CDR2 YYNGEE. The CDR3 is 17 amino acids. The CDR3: CASSVGASGRNTDTQYF. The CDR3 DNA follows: TGTGCCAGCAGCGTAGGAGCTAGCGGGAGGAACACAGATACGCAGTATTTT.

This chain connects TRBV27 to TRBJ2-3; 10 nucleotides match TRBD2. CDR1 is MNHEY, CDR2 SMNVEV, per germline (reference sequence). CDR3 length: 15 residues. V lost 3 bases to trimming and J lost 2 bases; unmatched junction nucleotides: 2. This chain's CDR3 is CASSFGLAVTDTQYF. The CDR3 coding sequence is TGTGCCAGCAGTTTTGGACTAGCGGTCACAGATACGCAGTATTTT.

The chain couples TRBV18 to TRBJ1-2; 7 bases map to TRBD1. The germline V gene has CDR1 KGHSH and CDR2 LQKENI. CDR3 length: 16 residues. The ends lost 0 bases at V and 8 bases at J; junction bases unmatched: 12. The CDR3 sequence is CASSPPGQTISPGYTF. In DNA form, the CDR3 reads TGTGCCAGCTCACCACCGGGACAGACCATATCTCCGGGCTACACCTTC.

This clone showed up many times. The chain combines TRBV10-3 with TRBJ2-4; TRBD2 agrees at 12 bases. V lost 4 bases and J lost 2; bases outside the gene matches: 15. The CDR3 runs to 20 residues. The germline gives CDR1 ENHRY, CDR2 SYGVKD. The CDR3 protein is CAISVSRGLAGGPTKNIQYF. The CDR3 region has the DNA TGTGCCATCAGTGTTTCCCGGGGGCTAGCGGGAGGGCCAACCAAAAACATTCAGTACTTC.

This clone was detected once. Here the CDR3 reads CASSPTGRARYGYTF. DNA for the CDR3: TGCGCCAGCAGCCCCACAGGGAGGGCCAGGTATGGCTACACCTTC. The genes are TRBV4-1 and TRBJ1-2; the D gene is possibly TRBD1 (6 bases). Germline V lookup: CDR1 MGHRA, CDR2 YSYEKL. The CDR3 consists of 15 residues. Trimming shortened V by 4 bases and J by 5 bases, and 17 bases separated the two germline ends.

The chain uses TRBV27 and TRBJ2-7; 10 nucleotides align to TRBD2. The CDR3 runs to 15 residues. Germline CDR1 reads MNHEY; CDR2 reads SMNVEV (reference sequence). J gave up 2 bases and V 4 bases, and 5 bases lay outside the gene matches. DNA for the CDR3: TGTGCCAGCAGTTCCCAGAGCGGGAGGGCCTACGAGCAGTACTTC. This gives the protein CASSSQSGRAYEQYF.

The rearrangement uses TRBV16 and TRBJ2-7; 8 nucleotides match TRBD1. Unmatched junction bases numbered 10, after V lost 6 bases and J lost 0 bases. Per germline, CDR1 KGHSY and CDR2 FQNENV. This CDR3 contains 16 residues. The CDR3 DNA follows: TGTGCCAGCAGACAAGGACAGGGCCTACTCTCCTACGAGCAGTACTTC. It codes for CASRQGQGLLSYEQYF.